Presented here are 20 T cell receptor beta chains from one specimen sequenced in a study of fetal regulatory T cell absence and autoimmunity. Clones were read by immunoSEQ multiplex PCR, and TCRdb kept only the in-frame ones, dropping some. The repertoire holds approximately 46,000 clones, with approximately 80% as singletons. Sequencing was carried out using cord blood. The origin of the receptors is a newborn boy with IPEX syndrome.

The chain carries TRBV13 and TRBJ2-5; 14 bases are shared with TRBD2. The CDR3 contains 15 residues. Germline V gives CDR1 PRHDT, CDR2 FYEKMQ (reference sequence). Losses at the gene ends were 5 bases for V and 5 bases for J; bases not matched to a gene: 4. CDR3 region: CASSAGLAGVETQYF. The CDR3, as DNA: TGTGCCAGCAGCGCGGGACTAGCGGGAGTTGAGACCCAGTACTTC.

The chain employs TRBV7-2 and TRBJ1-5; the D is unclear. CDR1 is SGHTA, CDR2 FQGNSA, per germline. V gave up 2 bases and J gave up 8 bases, with 7 bases separating them. The CDR3 extends over 12 amino acids. CDR3 nucleotide sequence: TGTGCCAGCAGCTTACTATGGGAGCCCCAGCATTTT. Protein sequence: CASSLLWEPQHF.

The rearrangement uses TRBV27 and TRBJ2-1, with D possibly being TRBD2 (6 bases). The V end was cut by 3 bases, the J end by 8 bases, with 14 bases between. Germline V gene lookup returns CDR1 MNHEY and CDR2 SMNVEV (reference sequence). CDR3 size: 14 residues. CDR3 DNA sequence: TGTGCCAGCAGTTTCCACCGGGAGCACGATGAGCAGTTCTTC. Translated: CASSFHREHDEQFF.

This chain uses TRBV19 with TRBJ1-4; TRBD1 matches 9 bases. Losses at the gene ends were 3 bases for V and 8 bases for J; bases not matched to a gene: 7. CDR1 and CDR2 (germline): LNHDA, SQIVND (reference sequence). This CDR3 spans 15 amino acids. CDR3 region: CASSIPGQGKEKLFF. Here the CDR3 DNA reads TGTGCCAGTAGTATCCCGGGACAGGGAAAGGAAAAACTGTTTTTT.

The chain carries TRBV27 and TRBJ1-2; no clear D. Germline V gene data show CDR1 as MNHEY and CDR2 as SMNVEV (reference sequence). This CDR3 spans 13 amino acids. V was cut by 2 bases and J by 4 bases, with 8 bases left in between. CDR3 bases: TGTGCCAGCAGTTTAGCACCAATCTATGGCTACACCTTC. Translated: CASSLAPIYGYTF.

This clone occurred a few times. The genes are TRBV5-4 and TRBJ2-1; 7 positions match TRBD1. CDR3 length: 15 residues. The V gene end was trimmed by 1 base and the J gene end by 4 bases; junction bases not matched to a gene: 5. Germline lookup yields CDR1 SGHNT and CDR2 YYREEE (reference sequence). CDR3 DNA sequence: TGTGCCAGCAGCTTGCCAGGGGGATTATACAATGAGCAGTTCTTC. Protein: CASSLPGGLYNEQFF.

The chain is built from TRBV5-4 and TRBJ2-5; TRBD1 agrees at 7 bases. The J segment lost 3 bases and the V segment lost 4 bases, leaving 3 bases of the junction unmatched. In germline, CDR1 is SGHNT, CDR2 YYREEE (reference sequence). The CDR3 covers 13 residues. The CDR3 spells CASSIGQEETQYF. CDR3 DNA: TGTGCCAGCAGCATCGGACAGGAAGAGACCCAGTACTTC.

The chain couples TRBV4-1 to TRBJ2-2; TRBD2 aligns across 13 bases. CDR1 MGHRA and CDR2 YSYEKL come from the germline V gene. V lost 4 bases, J lost 5 bases, and 4 bases stayed unmatched. The CDR3 spans 16 residues. CDR3 protein: CASSRGLAGVTGELFF. CDR3 nucleotides: TGCGCCAGCAGCCGAGGACTAGCGGGGGTTACCGGGGAGCTGTTTTTT.

The CDR3, as DNA: TGTGCCAGCAGCGCCCGGACAGTTGAGACCCAGTACTTC. This codes for CASSARTVETQYF. V and J are TRBV11-1 and TRBJ2-5; a possible D gene is TRBD1 (6 bases). Trimming took 5 bases from V and 5 from J, leaving 12 bases between them. Germline V gives CDR1 SGHAT, CDR2 FQDESV (reference sequence). The CDR3 spans 13 residues.

This clone was detected once. This sequence joins TRBV5-6 and TRBJ1-1; a weak D match, TRBD1 (6 bases). Trimming cost V 0 bases and J 0 bases, with 12 bases left between them. CDR1 SGHDT and CDR2 YYEEEE come from the germline V gene. The CDR3 runs to 16 residues. The CDR3 region has the DNA TGTGCCAGCAGCTTGGAGTTCGGACAGTTGAACACTGAAGCTTTCTTT. It encodes CASSLEFGQLNTEAFF.

This clone was detected a few times. The chain carries TRBV2 and TRBJ1-2, with D unresolved. Between the trimmed V and J ends, which lost 7 bases and 2 bases, there was a span of 17 bases. CDR1 and CDR2 from the germline V gene are SNHLY and FYNNEI. This CDR3 is built from 15 residues. CDR3 in amino acids: CASTGGQESNYGYTF. CDR3 nucleotides: TGTGCCAGCACCGGTGGGCAGGAGAGCAACTATGGCTACACCTTC. Full variable domain (remainder filled in from reference TRBV2 and TRBJ1-2): EPEVTQTPSHQVTQMGQEVILRCVPISNHLYFYWYRQILGQKVEFLVSFYNNEISEKSEIFDDQFSVERPDGSNFTLKIRSTKLEDSAMYFCASTGGQESNYGYTFGSGTRLTVV.

This chain links TRBV30 with TRBJ2-3; 15 positions agree with TRBD2. The V gene's germline CDR1 is GTSNPN and CDR2 SVGIG (reference sequence). The CDR3 extends over 14 amino acids. V dropped 5 bases and J dropped 4; count of bases not matched to a gene: 1. The CDR3 DNA reads TGTGCCTGGGGACTAGCGGGGGGGCCAGATACGCAGTATTTT. This translates into CAWGLAGGPDTQYF.

The V gene is TRBV5-1, the J gene TRBJ1-3, with a weak D call TRBD1 (5 bases). V was pared by 2 bases and J by 8 bases, with 23 bases between. This CDR3 comprises 17 residues. Germline values: CDR1 SGHRS, CDR2 YFSETQ. CDR3: CASSLEGPVGGEDTIYF. The CDR3 region has the DNA TGCGCCAGCAGCTTAGAGGGGCCGGTTGGTGGAGAGGACACCATATATTTT.

This chain links TRBV7-2 with TRBJ2-3; D may correspond to TRBD1 or TRBD2 (5 bases each). CDR1 and CDR2 from the germline V gene are SGHTA and FQGNSA. There are 16 residues in the CDR3. V was pared by 2 bases and J by 4 bases, with 16 bases between. The CDR3 loop is CASSLRGGLGADTQYF. CDR3 DNA: TGTGCCAGCAGCTTAAGAGGTGGACTGGGGGCAGATACGCAGTATTTT.

The chain links TRBV5-1 to TRBJ1-2, with D perhaps TRBD1 (6 bases). The CDR3 covers 12 residues. V gave up 4 bases and J gave up 2 bases, with 6 bases separating them. Germline V gives CDR1 SGHRS, CDR2 YFSETQ. CDR3 amino acids: CASSGTNYGYTF. CDR3 in DNA: TGCGCCAGCAGCGGGACAAACTATGGCTACACCTTC. Together with reference TRBV5-1 and TRBJ1-2, the CDR3 gives the full variable domain: KAGVTQTPRYLIKTRGQQVTLSCSPISGHRSVSWYQQTPGQGLQFLFEYFSETQRNKGNFPGRFSGRQFSNSRSEMNVSTLELGDSALYLCASSGTNYGYTFGSGTRLTVV.

The gene calls are TRBV16 and TRBJ2-1; 12 bases fit TRBD2. This CDR3 comprises 17 residues. The germline V gene encodes CDR1 KGHSY and CDR2 FQNENV. Trimming took 0 bases from V and 6 from J; bases not matched to a gene: 6. The CDR3: CASSQSIGLAGSNEQFF. CDR3 DNA sequence: TGTGCCAGCAGCCAATCTATCGGACTAGCGGGGTCCAATGAGCAGTTCTTC.

The J gene is TRBJ2-1, the V gene TRBV7-9, with D uncertain. V lost 3 bases, J lost 4 bases, and 13 bases lay in between. Germline V gene lookup returns CDR1 SEHNR and CDR2 FQNEAQ (reference sequence). The CDR3 sequence is 15 residues long. CDR3 nucleotides: TGTGCCAGCAGCTTTAAAACAGAGATATACAATGAGCAGTTCTTC. Protein sequence: CASSFKTEIYNEQFF.

This chain links TRBV5-1 with TRBJ2-7; TRBD2 agrees at 9 bases. Germline V lookup: CDR1 SGHRS, CDR2 YFSETQ. With 3 bases clipped from V and 6 bases from J, the junction kept 7 bases outside the gene matches. CDR3 length equals 14 residues. The CDR3, as DNA: TGCGCCAGCAGCTGGCGGGAGGGCCTCCGCGAGCAGTACTTC. It encodes CASSWREGLREQYF.

The chain recombines TRBV6-1 with TRBJ2-2; D uncertain. The length of the CDR3 is 10 residues. Per the germline V gene, CDR1 is MNHNS and CDR2 is SASEGT. V was trimmed by 7 bases and J by 6 bases, leaving 3 bases between them. CDR3 DNA: TGTGCCAGCATTGCCGGGGAGCTGTTTTTT. Its translation is CASIAGELFF.

This clone was observed a single time. The chain recombines TRBV15 with TRBJ2-2; D is ambiguous. Germline CDR1 reads LNHNV; CDR2 reads YYDKDF (reference sequence). The CDR3 consists of 18 residues. V was trimmed by 0 bases and J by 6 bases, leaving 20 bases between them. The CDR3 is CATSRDRVSLSNPGELFF. Here the CDR3 DNA reads TGTGCCACCAGCAGAGATAGAGTGAGCCTCAGCAACCCCGGGGAGCTGTTTTTT.